A single sample gave rise to the 16 T cell receptor beta chains below, sequenced in a study of T cells in Graves' hyperthyroidism and ophthalmopathy. Researchers took RNA transcripts and amplified the TCR beta CDR3 regions from them. The study used the HTBI primer set for a first-round RT-PCR of the TCR CDR3. TCRdb fed the multiplex PCR reads into MiXCR, producing one record per CDR3 protein. The sample has about 600,000 distinct CDR3 sequences; 15% to 20% are singletons. The sequencing input was blood. These receptor sequences come from a woman aged 35 to 49 with Graves' ophthalmopathy.

This clonotype came up many times. This chain links TRBV3-1 with TRBJ2-1; 10 nucleotides match TRBD2. The germline V gene has CDR1 LGHDT and CDR2 YNNKEL (reference sequence). There are 17 residues in the CDR3. V trimming: 2 bases; J trimming: 6 bases; junction bases outside the gene matches: 10. The CDR3 reads CASSQKGLAGARNEQFF. Here the CDR3 DNA reads TGTGCCAGCAGCCAAAAGGGGCTAGCGGGAGCCCGCAATGAGCAGTTCTTC.

This clonotype was seen a handful of times. V usage is TRBV24-1 and J usage is TRBJ2-2; D unresolved. From germline, CDR1 is KGHDR and CDR2 SFDVKD. CDR3 size: 15 residues. V was clipped by 2 bases and J by 6 bases, with 12 bases between them. The CDR3 DNA is TGTGCCACCAGTGATTCGTCCTCTCGGGCCGGGGAGCTGTTTTTT. The encoded protein is CATSDSSSRAGELFF.

A note on this clonotype: This may be a read error: a much more frequent sequence differs by one nucleotide. For the CDR3, the DNA is TGTGCCAGCAGTTCCCCCAGCGGGAGGGCTGGCGAGCAGTACTTC. Amino acid sequence: CASSSPSGRAGEQYF. The chain employs TRBV28 and TRBJ2-7, with TRBD2 matching 10 bases. CDR3 length: 15 amino acids. The V and J ends lost 4 bases and 6 bases, in that order; junction bases with no gene match: 9. Germline V gene data show CDR1 as MDHEN and CDR2 as SYDVKM.

This clonotype was counted ten times or more. The gene calls are TRBV6-2 or TRBV6-3 and TRBJ2-5; D is unclear. CDR3 length: 13 residues. Germline loops: CDR1 MNHEY, CDR2 SVGEGT. Trimming removed 5 bases from V and 4 bases from J, with 11 bases in between. CDR3 sequence reads: CASSRSERETQYF. The CDR3 DNA is TGTGCCAGCAGTCGTTCGGAGAGAGAGACCCAGTACTTC.

The CDR3 is CASRDRKNSNQPQHF. The CDR3 DNA follows: TGTGCCAGCAGGGACAGGAAAAATAGCAATCAGCCCCAGCATTTT. This chain links TRBV6-2 or TRBV6-3 with TRBJ1-5, with 7 bases lining up with TRBD1. The CDR3 totals 15 residues. Germline V lookup: CDR1 MNHEY, CDR2 SVGEGT. V trimming: 6 bases; J trimming: 0 bases; junction bases outside the gene matches: 5.

This clonotype has a count of ten or more. The chain uses TRBV18 and TRBJ2-5, with unresolved D. Germline V gene data show CDR1 as KGHSH and CDR2 as LQKENI. This CDR3 is 13 amino acids long. V shed 3 bases and J shed 2 bases, with 7 bases lying between them. CDR3 amino acids: CASSPTFQETQYF. The CDR3 DNA reads as TGTGCCAGCTCACCGACTTTTCAAGAGACCCAGTACTTC.

V gene TRBV4-1 combines with J gene TRBJ2-6; TRBD1 might be the D (6 bases). V was shortened by 3 bases and J by 1 base, with 10 bases between the two germline ends. The V gene's germline CDR1 is MGHRA and CDR2 YSYEKL. The CDR3 covers 16 residues. In DNA, the CDR3 is TGCGCCAGCAGCCACACCAGGGGATCTGGGGCCAACGTCCTGACTTTC. This translates into CASSHTRGSGANVLTF.

This clonotype was recorded at least ten times. The chain uses TRBV6-2 or TRBV6-3 and TRBJ2-3, with 11 bases lining up with TRBD2. Germline CDR1 and CDR2: MNHEY and SVGEGT. The CDR3 sequence is 19 residues long. V gave up 6 bases and J gave up 2 bases; unmatched junction bases: 16. This chain's CDR3 is CASSPGRRLAGGYTDTQYF. CDR3 DNA sequence: TGTGCCAGCAGCCCTGGCCGTAGGCTAGCGGGAGGATACACAGATACGCAGTATTTT.

This clonotype was recorded a few times. This chain joins TRBV7-9 and TRBJ2-5; D gene unclear. The CDR3 extends over 14 amino acids. The germline CDR1 and CDR2 sequences are SEHNR and FQNEAQ (reference sequence). V was cut by 6 bases and J by 5 bases, with 16 bases left in between. CDR3 bases: TGTGCCAGCAGTTTAACATCGGAACGGGAGACCCAGTACTTC. Its protein product is CASSLTSERETQYF.

The chain combines TRBV6-1 with TRBJ1-6; D uncertain. Trimming removed 6 bases from V and 0 bases from J, with 6 bases in between. The CDR3 sequence is 14 residues long. CDR1 MNHNS and CDR2 SASEGT come from the germline V gene. Here the CDR3 DNA reads TGTGCCAGCAGGTCTAGCTCCTATAATTCACCCCTCCACTTT. Translated, it gives CASRSSSYNSPLHF.

The sample holds many counts of this clonotype. V usage is TRBV10-1 and J usage is TRBJ2-3; 9 nucleotides align to TRBD2. V lost 6 bases, J lost 1 base, and 8 bases stayed unmatched. This CDR3 has 16 residues. CDR1 is WNHNN and CDR2 is SYGVQD in the germline V gene (reference sequence). In DNA, the CDR3 is TGCGCCAGCAGCGCGACTAGCGGAGGGGGCACAGATACGCAGTATTTT. It yields the protein CASSATSGGGTDTQYF.

The chain combines TRBV10-3 with TRBJ2-3; 9 bases map to TRBD2. Germline V gives CDR1 ENHRY, CDR2 SYGVKD. V was pared by 6 bases and J by 10 bases, with 8 bases of the junction left unmatched. This CDR3 contains 13 residues. The CDR3 reads CAISPSSGDAQYF. The CDR3 DNA reads TGTGCCATCAGCCCTTCTAGCGGGGACGCGCAGTATTTT.

The sample holds many counts of this clonotype. The chain is built from TRBV11-2 and TRBJ2-2; D is unresolved. Trimming took 0 bases from V and 6 from J, leaving 11 bases between them. Germline V gene sequence: CDR1 SGHAT, CDR2 FQNNGV. CDR3 length: 15 residues. The CDR3 reads CASSLDLYGPGELFF. CDR3 nucleotides: TGTGCCAGCAGCTTAGATCTTTACGGACCCGGGGAGCTGTTTTTT.

Ten or more counts support this clonotype. The chain joins TRBV11-2 to TRBJ2-5; D is perhaps TRBD1 or TRBD2 (5 bases each). Germline loops: CDR1 SGHAT, CDR2 FQNNGV. V dropped 7 bases and J dropped 3 bases, with 15 bases sitting between them. The length of the CDR3 is 14 residues. CDR3 in DNA: TGTGCCAGCACCCAACTGAGGGGTGAAGAGACCCAGTACTTC. It encodes CASTQLRGEETQYF.

This clonotype occurred many times. The chain couples TRBV5-1 to TRBJ1-2, with 10 bases that match TRBD1. The CDR3 has 19 amino acids. V lost 4 bases, J lost 8 bases, and 23 bases stayed unmatched. CDR1 and CDR2 (germline): SGHRS, YFSETQ. The CDR3 region is CASSIQTTGQGLGMCGYTF. The CDR3 DNA follows: TGCGCCAGCAGCATCCAAACCACGGGACAGGGGTTAGGGATGTGCGGCTACACCTTC.

A few counts support this clonotype. V gene TRBV27 combines with J gene TRBJ1-2; the D is unclear. Trimming took off 4 bases at V and 8 bases at J, with 20 bases between the two ends. Germline assignment: CDR1 MNHEY and CDR2 SMNVEV (reference sequence). The CDR3 sequence is 15 residues long. CDR3 nucleotide sequence: TGTGCCAGCAGTTCGACCCGGGATTCTCCGGGAGGCTACACCTTC. The encoded protein is CASSSTRDSPGGYTF.